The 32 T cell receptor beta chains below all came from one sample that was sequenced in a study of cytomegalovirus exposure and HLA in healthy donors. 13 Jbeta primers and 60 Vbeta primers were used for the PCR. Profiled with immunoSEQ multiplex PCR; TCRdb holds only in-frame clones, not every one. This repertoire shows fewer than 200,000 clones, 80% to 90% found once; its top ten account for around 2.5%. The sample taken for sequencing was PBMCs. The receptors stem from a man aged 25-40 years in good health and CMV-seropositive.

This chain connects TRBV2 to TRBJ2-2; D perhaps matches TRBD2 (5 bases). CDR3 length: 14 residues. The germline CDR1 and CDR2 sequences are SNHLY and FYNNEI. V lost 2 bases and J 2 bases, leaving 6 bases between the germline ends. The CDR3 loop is CASSERTNTGELFF. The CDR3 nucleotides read TGTGCCAGCAGTGAAAGGACTAACACCGGGGAGCTGTTTTTT.

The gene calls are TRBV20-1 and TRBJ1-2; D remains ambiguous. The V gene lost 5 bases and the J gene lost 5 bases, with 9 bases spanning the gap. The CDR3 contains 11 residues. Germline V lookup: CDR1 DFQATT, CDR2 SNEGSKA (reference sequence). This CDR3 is CSARGVYGYTF. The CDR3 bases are TGCAGTGCTCGGGGAGTATATGGCTACACCTTC.

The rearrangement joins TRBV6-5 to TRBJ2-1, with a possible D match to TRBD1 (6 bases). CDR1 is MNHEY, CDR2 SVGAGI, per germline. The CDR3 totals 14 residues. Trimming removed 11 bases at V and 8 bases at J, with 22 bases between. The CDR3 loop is CASKGESTFHEQFF. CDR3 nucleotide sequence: TGTGCCTCAAAGGGGGAGTCGACGTTCCATGAGCAGTTCTTC.

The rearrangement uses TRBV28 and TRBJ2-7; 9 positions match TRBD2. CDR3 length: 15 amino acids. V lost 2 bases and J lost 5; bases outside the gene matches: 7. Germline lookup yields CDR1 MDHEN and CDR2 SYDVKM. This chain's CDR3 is CASSLTAGGPHEQYV. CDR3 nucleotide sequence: TGTGCCAGCAGTTTAACTGCGGGAGGGCCCCACGAGCAGTACGTC.

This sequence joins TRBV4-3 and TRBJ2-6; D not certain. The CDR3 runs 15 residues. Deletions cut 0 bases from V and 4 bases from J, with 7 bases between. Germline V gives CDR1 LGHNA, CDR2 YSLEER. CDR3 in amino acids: CASSQDALGANVLTF. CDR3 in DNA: TGCGCCAGCAGCCAAGATGCGTTGGGGGCCAACGTCCTGACTTTC.

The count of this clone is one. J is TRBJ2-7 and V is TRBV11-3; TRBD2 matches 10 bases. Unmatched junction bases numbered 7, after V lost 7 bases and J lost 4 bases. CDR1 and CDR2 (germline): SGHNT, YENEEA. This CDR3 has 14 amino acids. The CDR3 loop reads CASTRSGGAYEQYF. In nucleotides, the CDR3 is TGTGCCAGCACCCGGAGCGGGGGGGCTTACGAGCAGTACTTC.

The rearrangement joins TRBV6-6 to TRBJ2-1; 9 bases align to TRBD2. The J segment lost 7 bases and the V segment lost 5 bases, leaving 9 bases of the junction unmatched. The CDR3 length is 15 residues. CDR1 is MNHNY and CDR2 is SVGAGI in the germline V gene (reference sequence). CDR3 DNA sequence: TGTGCCAGCAGTGGGAGTAGCGGGAGTCCGAATGAGCAGTTCTTC. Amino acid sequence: CASSGSSGSPNEQFF.

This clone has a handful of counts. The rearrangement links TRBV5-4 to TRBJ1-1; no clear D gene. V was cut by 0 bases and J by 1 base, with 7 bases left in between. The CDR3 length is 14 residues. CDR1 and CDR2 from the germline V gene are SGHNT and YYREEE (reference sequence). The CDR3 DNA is TGTGCCAGCAGCTTGGGGAGGCGGAACACTGAAGCTTTCTTT. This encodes CASSLGRRNTEAFF.

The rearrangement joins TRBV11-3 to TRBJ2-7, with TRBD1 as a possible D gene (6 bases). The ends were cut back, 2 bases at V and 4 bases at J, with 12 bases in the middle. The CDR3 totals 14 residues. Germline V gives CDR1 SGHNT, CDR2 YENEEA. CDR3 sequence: CASSLQGSEYEQYV. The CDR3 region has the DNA TGTGCCAGCAGCTTACAGGGGTCGGAGTACGAGCAGTACGTC.

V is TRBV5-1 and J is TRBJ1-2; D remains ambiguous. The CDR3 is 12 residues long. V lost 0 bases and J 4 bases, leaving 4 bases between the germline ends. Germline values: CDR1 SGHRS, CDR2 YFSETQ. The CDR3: CASSLGSYGYTF. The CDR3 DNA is TGCGCCAGCAGCTTGGGCAGCTATGGCTACACCTTC.

CDR3 sequence (DNA): TGTGCCAGTAACACGGGACAGGTCAAGCAGTTCTTC. Translating it yields CASNTGQVKQFF. The genes are TRBV19 and TRBJ2-1; 8 bases agree with TRBD1. Germline values: CDR1 LNHDA, CDR2 SQIVND (reference sequence). V was pared by 7 bases and J by 11 bases, with 7 bases of the junction left unmatched. CDR3 size: 12 residues.

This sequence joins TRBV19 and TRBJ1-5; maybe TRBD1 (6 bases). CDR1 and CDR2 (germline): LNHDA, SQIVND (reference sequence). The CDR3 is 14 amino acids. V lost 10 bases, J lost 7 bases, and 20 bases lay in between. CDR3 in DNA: TGTGCCACCACAATTGGGGGGGCCATCCAGCCCCAGCATTTT. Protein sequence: CATTIGGAIQPQHF.

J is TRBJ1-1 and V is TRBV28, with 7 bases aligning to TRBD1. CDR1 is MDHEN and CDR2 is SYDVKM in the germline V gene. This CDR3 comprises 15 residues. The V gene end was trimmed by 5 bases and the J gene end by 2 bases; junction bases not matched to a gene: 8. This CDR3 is CASSRPGTANTEAFF. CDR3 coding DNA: TGTGCCAGCAGTCGTCCCGGGACAGCAAACACTGAAGCTTTCTTT.

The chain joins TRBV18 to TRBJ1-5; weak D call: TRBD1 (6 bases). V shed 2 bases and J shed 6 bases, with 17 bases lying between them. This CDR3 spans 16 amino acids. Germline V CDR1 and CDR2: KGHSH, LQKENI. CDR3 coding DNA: TGTGCCAGCTCACCAGAACCCACAGGGTTGAGTCAGCCCCAGCATTTT. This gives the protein CASSPEPTGLSQPQHF.

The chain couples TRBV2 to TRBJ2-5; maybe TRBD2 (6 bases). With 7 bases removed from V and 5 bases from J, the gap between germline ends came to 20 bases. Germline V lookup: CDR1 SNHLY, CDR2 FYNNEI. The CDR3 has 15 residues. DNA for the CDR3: TGTGCCAGCAATTTGGGAGGAGGGCATGGGGAGACCCAGTACTTC. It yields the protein CASNLGGGHGETQYF.

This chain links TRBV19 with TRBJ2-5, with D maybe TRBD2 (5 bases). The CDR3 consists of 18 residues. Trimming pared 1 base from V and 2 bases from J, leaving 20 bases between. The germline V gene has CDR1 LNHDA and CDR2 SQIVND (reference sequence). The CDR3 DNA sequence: TGTGCCAGTAGTATAGTTGCAGGACGGTCCTCGGGACAAGAGACCCAGTACTTC. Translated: CASSIVAGRSSGQETQYF.

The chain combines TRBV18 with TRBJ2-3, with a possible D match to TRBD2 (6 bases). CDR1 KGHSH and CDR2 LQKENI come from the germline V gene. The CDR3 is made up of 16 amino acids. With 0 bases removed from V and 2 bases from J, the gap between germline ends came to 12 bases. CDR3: CASSPPTSSSTDTQYF. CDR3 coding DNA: TGTGCCAGCTCACCACCAACTAGCTCTTCCACAGATACGCAGTATTTT.

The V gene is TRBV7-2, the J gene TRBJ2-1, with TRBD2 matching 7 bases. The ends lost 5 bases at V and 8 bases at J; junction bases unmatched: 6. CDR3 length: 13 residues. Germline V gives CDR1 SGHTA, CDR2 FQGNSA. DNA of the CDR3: TGTGCCAGCAGCCGGGAGGCCCCCCATGAGCAGTTCTTC. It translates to CASSREAPHEQFF. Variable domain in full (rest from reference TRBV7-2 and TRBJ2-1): GAGVSQSPSNKVTEKGKDVELRCDPISGHTALYWYRQSLGQGLEFLIYFQGNSAPDKSGLPSDRFSAERTGGSVSTLTIQRTQQEDSAVYLCASSREAPHEQFFGPGTRLTVL.

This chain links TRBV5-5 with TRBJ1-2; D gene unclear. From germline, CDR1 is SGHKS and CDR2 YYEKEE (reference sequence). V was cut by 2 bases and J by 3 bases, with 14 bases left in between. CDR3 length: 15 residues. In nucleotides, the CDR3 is TGTGCCAGCAGCTTAGGAGCCTCGACGGACTATGGCTACACCTTC. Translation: CASSLGASTDYGYTF.

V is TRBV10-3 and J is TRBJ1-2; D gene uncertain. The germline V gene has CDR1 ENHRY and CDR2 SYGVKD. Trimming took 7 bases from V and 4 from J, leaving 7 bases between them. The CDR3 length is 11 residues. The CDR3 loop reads CAIKRSYGYTF. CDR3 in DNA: TGTGCCATCAAGCGCAGCTATGGCTACACCTTC.

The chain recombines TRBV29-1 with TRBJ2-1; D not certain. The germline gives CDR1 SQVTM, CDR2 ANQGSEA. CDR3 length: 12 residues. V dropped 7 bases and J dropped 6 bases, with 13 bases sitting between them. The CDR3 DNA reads TGCAGCGCGGCCCCCTCGGGCAATGAGCAGTTCTTC. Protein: CSAAPSGNEQFF.

The CDR3 is CASRGQGNQPQHF. As DNA, the CDR3 is TGCGCCAGCAGAGGACAGGGGAATCAGCCCCAGCATTTT. This chain links TRBV10-2 with TRBJ1-5, with 9 bases that match TRBD1. In germline, CDR1 is WSHSY, CDR2 SAAADI. V shed 6 bases, J shed 4 bases, and the junction held 1 base outside the gene matches. The CDR3 has 13 amino acids.

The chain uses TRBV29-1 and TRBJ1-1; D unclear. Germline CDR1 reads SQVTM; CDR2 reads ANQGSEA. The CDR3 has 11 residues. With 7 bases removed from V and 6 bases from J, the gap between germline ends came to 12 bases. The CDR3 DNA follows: TGCAGCGCCCGAGAGAGCGCTGAAGCTTTCTTT. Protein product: CSARESAEAFF.

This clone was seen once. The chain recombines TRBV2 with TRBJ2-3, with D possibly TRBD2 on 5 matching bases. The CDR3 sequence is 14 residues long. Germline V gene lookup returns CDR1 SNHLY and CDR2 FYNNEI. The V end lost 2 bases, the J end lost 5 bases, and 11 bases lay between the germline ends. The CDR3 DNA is TGTGCCAGCAGTGAATGGGGAGAGCAAGATACGCAGTATTTT. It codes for CASSEWGEQDTQYF.

The CDR3 reads CASSPEESNQPQHF. CDR3 nucleotides: TGTGCCAGCAGTCCAGAGGAGAGCAATCAGCCCCAGCATTTT. The J gene is TRBJ1-5, the V gene TRBV5-4; D gene uncertain. The germline V and J ends were trimmed by 5 bases and 1 base, with 10 bases remaining between them. This CDR3 comprises 14 residues. Germline values: CDR1 SGHNT, CDR2 YYREEE (reference sequence).

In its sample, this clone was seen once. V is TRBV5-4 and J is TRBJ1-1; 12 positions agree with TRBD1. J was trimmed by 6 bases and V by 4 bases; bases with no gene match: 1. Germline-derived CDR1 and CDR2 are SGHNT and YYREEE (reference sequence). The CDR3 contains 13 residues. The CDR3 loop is CASSGTGGAEAFF. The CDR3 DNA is TGTGCCAGCAGCGGGACAGGGGGCGCTGAAGCTTTCTTT.

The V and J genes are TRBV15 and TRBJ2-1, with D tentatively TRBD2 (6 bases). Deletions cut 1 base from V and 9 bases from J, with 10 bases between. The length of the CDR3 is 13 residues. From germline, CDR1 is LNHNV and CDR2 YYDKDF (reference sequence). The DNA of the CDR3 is TGTGCCACCAGCAGAGGGGAGGACGGTGAGCAGTTCTTC. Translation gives CATSRGEDGEQFF.

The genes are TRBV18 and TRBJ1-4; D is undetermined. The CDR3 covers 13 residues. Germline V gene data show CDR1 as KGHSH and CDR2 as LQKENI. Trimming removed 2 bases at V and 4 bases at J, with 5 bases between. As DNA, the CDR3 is TGTGCCAGCTCACCAGGGCGTAATGAAAAACTGTTTTTT. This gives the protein CASSPGRNEKLFF. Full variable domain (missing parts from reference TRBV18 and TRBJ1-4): NAGVMQNPRHLVRRRGQEARLRCSPMKGHSHVYWYRQLPEEGLKFMVYLQKENIIDESGMPKERFSAEFPKEGPSILRIQQVVRGDSAAYFCASSPGRNEKLFFGSGTQLSVL.

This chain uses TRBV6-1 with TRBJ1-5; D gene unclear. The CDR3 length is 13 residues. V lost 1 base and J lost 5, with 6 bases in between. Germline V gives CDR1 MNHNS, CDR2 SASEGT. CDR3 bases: TGTGCCAGCAGTGAAGAAGAGGATCAGCCCCAGCATTTT. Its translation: CASSEEEDQPQHF.

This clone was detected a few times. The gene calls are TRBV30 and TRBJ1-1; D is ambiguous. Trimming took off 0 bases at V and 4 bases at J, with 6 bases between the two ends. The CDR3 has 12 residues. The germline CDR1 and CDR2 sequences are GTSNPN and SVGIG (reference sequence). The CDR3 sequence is CAWSVGSTEAFF. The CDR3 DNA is TGTGCCTGGAGTGTGGGGAGCACTGAAGCTTTCTTT.

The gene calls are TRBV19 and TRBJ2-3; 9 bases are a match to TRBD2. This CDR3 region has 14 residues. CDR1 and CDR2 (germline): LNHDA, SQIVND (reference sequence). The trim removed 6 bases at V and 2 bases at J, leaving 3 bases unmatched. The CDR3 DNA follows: TGTGCCAGTAGGGCTAGCGGGATCACAGATACGCAGTATTTT. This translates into CASRASGITDTQYF. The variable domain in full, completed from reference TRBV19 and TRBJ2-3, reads DGGITQSPKYLFRKEGQNVTLSCEQNLNHDAMYWYRQDPGQGLRLIYYSQIVNDFQKGDIAEGYSVSREKKESFPLTVTSAQKNPTAFYLCASRASGITDTQYFGPGTRLTVL.

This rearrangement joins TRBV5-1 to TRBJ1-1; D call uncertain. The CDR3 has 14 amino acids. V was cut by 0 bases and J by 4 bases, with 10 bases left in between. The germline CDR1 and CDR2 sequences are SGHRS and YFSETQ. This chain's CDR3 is CASSLAASSTEAFF. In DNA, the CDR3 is TGCGCCAGCAGCTTGGCCGCCTCGAGCACTGAAGCTTTCTTT.